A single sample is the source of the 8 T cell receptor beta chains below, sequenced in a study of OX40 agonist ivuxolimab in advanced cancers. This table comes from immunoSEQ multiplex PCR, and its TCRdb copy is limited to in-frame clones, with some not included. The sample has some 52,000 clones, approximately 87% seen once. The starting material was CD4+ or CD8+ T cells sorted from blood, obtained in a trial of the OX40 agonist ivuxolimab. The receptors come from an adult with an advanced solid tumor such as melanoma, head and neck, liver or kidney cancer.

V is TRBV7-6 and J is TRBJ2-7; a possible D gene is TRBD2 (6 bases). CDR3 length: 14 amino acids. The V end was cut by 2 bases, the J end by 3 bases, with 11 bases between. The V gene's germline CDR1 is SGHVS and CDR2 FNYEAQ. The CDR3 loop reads CASSLNDGGYEQYF. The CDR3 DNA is TGTGCCAGCAGCTTAAATGACGGGGGCTACGAGCAGTACTTC. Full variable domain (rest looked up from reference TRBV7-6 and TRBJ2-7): GAGVSQSPRYKVTKRGQDVALRCDPISGHVSLYWYRQALGQGPEFLTYFNYEAQQDKSGLPNDRFSAERPEGSISTLTIQRTEQRDSAMYRCASSLNDGGYEQYFGPGTRLTVT.

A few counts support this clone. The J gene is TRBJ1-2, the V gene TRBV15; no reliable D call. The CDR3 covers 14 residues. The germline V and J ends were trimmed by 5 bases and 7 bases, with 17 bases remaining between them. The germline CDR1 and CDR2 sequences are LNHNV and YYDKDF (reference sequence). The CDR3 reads CATSVLPQLGGYTF. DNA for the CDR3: TGTGCCACCAGCGTACTTCCCCAGCTGGGTGGCTACACCTTC.

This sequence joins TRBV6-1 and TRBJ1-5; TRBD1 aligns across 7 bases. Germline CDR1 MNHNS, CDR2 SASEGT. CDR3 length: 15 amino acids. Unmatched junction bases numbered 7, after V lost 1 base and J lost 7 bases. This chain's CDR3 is CASSEERGLGQPQHF. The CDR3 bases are TGTGCCAGCAGTGAAGAAAGGGGGCTCGGGCAGCCCCAGCATTTT.

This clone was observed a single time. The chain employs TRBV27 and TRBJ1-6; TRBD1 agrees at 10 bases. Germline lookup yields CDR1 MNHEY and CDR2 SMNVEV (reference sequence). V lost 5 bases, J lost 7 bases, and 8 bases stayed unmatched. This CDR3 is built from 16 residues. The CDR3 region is CASSRATGQGNSPLHF. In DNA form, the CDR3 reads TGTGCCAGCAGTCGCGCCACGGGACAGGGGAATTCACCCCTCCACTTT.

CDR3 nucleotide sequence: TGCAGCGTTTGGCACCAGAACACTGAAGCTTTCTTT. Its protein is CSVWHQNTEAFF. The genes are TRBV29-1 and TRBJ1-1; D not certain. V lost 5 bases and J 1 base, leaving 8 bases between the germline ends. Germline V gene lookup returns CDR1 SQVTM and CDR2 ANQGSEA. CDR3 length: 12 residues.

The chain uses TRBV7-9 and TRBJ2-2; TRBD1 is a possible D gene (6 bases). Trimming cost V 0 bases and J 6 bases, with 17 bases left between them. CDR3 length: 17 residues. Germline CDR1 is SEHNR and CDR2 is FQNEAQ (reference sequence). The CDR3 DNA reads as TGTGCCAGCAGCTTAGCGGGGCAGGGGATCATGTCCGGGGAGCTGTTTTTT. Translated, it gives CASSLAGQGIMSGELFF.

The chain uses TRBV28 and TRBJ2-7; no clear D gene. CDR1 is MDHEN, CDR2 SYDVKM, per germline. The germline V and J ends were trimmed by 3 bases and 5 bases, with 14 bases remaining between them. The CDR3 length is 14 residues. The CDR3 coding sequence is TGTGCCAGCAGTTTGGCACCCCGATCCGACGAGCAGTACTTC. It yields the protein CASSLAPRSDEQYF.

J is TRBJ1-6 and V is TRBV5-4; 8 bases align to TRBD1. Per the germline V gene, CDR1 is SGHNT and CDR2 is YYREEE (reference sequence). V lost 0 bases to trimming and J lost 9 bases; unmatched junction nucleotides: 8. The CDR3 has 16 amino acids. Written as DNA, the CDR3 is TGTGCCAGCAGCTTGGCGGGCAGGGGGCTACTTTCACCCCTCCACTTT. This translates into CASSLAGRGLLSPLHF.